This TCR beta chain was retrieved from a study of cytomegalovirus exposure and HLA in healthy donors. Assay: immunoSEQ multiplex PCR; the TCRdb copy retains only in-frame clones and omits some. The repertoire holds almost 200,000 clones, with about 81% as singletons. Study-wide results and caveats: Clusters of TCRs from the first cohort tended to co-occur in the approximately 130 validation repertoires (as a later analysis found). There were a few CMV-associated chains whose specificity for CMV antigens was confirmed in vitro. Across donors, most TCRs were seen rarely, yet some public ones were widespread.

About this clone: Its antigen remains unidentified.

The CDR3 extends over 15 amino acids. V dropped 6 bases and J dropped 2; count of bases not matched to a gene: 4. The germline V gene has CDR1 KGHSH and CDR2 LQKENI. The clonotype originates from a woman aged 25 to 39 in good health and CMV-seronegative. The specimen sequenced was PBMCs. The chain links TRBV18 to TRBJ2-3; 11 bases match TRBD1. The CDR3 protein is CASSQGQGDTDTQYF. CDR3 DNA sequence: TGTGCCAGCTCGCAGGGACAGGGGGACACAGATACGCAGTATTTT. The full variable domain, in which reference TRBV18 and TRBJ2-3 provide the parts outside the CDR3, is NAGVMQNPRHLVRRRGQEARLRCSPMKGHSHVYWYRQLPEEGLKFMVYLQKENIIDESGMPKERFSAEFPKEGPSILRIQQVVRGDSAAYFCASSQGQGDTDTQYFGPGTRLTVL.